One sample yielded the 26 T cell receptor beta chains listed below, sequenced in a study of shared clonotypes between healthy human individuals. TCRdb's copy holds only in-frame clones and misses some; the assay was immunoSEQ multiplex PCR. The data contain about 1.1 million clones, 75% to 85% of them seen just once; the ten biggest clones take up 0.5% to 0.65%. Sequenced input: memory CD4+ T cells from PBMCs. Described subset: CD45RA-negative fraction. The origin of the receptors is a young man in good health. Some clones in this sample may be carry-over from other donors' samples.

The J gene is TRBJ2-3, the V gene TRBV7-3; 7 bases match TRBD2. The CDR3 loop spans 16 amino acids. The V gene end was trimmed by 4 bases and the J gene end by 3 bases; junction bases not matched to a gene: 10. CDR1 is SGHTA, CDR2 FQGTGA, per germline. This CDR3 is CASSSRGGSGTDTQYF. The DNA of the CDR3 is TGTGCCAGCAGCTCCCGCGGGGGTAGCGGGACAGATACGCAGTATTTT.

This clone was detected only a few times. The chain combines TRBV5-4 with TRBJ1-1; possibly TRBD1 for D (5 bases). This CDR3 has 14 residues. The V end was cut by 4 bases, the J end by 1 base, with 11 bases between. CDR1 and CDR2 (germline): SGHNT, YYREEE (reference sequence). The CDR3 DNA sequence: TGTGCCAGCAGCGTCATTCAGGGGAACACTGAAGCTTTCTTT. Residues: CASSVIQGNTEAFF.

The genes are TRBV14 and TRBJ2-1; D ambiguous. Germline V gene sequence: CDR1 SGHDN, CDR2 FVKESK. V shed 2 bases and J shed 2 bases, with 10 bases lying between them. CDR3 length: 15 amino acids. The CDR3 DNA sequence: TGTGCCAGCAGCCAAAGGTCAGTTACCTACAATGAGCAGTTCTTC. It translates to CASSQRSVTYNEQFF.

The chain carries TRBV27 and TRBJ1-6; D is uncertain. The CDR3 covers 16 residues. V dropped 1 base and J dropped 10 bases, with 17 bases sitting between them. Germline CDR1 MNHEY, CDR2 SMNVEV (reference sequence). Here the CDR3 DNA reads TGTGCCAGCAGTTTATTACCGCCACCTGCGTCCTCACCCCTCCACTTT. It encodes CASSLLPPPASSPLHF.

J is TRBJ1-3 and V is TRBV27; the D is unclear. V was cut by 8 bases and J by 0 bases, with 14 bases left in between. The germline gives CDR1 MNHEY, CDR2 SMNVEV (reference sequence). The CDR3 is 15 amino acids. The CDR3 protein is CASLPVPPSGNTIYF. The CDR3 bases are TGTGCCAGCCTTCCCGTTCCACCCTCTGGAAACACCATATATTTT.

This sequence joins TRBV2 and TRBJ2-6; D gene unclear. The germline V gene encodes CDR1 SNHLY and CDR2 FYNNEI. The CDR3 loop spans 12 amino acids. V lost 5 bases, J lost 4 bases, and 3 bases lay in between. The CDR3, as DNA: TGTGCCAGCAGTCTCGGGGCCAACGTCCTGACTTTC. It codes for CASSLGANVLTF.

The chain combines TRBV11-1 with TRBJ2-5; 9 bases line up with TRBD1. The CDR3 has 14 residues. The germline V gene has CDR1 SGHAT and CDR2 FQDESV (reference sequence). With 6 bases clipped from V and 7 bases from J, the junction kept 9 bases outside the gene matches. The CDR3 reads CASRPGQGPGTQYF. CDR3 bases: TGTGCCAGCAGACCCGGACAGGGGCCTGGGACCCAGTACTTC.

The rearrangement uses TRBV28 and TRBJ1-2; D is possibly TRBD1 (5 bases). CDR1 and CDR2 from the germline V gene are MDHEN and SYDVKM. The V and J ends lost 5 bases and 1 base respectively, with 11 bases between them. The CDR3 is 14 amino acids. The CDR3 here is CASSEFRGNYGYTF. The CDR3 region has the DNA TGTGCCAGCAGTGAGTTTAGGGGTAACTATGGCTACACCTTC.

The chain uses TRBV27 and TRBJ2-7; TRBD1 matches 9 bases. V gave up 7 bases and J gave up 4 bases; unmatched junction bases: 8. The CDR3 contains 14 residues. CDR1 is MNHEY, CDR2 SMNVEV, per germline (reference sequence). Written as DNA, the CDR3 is TGTGCCAGCACCCGGACAGGGGTTTTGTACGAGCAGTACTTC. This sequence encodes CASTRTGVLYEQYF.

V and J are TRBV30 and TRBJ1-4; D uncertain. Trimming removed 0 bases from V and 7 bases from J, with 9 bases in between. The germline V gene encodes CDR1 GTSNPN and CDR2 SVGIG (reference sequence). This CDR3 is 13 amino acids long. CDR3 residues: CAWSVGSREKLFF. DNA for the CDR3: TGTGCCTGGAGTGTAGGGTCCCGTGAAAAACTGTTTTTT. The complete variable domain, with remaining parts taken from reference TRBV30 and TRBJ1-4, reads SQTIHQWPATLVQPVGSPLSLECTVEGTSNPNLYWYRQAAGRGLQLLFYSVGIGQISSEVPQNLSASRPQDRQFILSSKKLLLSDSGFYLCAWSVGSREKLFFGSGTQLSVL.

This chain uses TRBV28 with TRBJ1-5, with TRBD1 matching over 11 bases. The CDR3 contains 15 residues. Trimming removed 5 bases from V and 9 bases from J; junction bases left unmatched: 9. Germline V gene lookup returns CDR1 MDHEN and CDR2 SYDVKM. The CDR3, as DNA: TGTGCCAGCAGTGGCCGGGACAGGGGGTTCCTGCCCCAGCATTTT. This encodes CASSGRDRGFLPQHF.

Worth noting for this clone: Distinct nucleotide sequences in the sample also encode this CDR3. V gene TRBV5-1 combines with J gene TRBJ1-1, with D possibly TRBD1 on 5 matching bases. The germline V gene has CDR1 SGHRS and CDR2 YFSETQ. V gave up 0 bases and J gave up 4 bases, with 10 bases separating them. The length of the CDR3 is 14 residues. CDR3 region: CASSLVAGSTEAFF. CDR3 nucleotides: TGCGCCAGCAGCTTGGTGGCAGGGTCCACTGAAGCTTTCTTT.

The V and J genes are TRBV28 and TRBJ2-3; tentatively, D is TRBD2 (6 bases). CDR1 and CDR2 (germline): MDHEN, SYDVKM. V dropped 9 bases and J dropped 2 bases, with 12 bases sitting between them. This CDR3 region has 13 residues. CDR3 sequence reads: CASGLLHTDTQYF. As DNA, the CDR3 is TGTGCCAGTGGACTACTCCACACAGATACGCAGTATTTT.

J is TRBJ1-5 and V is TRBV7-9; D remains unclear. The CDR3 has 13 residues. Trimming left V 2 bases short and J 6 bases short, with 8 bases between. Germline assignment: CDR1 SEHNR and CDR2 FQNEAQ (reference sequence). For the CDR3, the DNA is TGTGCCAGCAGCTTATTCTACGGTCAGCCCCAGCATTTT. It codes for CASSLFYGQPQHF.

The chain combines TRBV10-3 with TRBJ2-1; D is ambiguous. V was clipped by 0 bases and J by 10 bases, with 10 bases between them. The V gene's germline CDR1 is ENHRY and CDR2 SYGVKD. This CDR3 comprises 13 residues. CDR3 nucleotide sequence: TGTGCCATCAGTGAGTCTGGACCCGGGGAGCAGTTCTTC. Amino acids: CAISESGPGEQFF.

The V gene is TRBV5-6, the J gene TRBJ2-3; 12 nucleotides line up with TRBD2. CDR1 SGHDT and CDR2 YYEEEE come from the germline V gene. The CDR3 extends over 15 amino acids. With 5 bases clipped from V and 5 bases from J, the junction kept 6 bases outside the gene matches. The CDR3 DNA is TGTGCCAGCAGGCTAGCGGGAGGGCCTCAAGATACGCAGTATTTT. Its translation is CASRLAGGPQDTQYF.

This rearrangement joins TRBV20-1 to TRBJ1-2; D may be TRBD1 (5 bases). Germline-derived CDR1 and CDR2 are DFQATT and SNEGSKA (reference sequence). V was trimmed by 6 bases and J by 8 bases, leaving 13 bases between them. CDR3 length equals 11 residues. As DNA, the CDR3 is TGCAGTGCCCTGGAGGGGTTCGGCTACACCTTC. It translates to CSALEGFGYTF.

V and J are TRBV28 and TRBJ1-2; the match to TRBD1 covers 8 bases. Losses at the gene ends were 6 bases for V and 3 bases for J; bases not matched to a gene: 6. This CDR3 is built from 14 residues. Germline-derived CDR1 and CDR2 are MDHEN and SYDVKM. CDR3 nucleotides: TGTGCCAGCAGGAAAGACAGGGGAGACTATGGCTACACCTTC. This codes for CASRKDRGDYGYTF.

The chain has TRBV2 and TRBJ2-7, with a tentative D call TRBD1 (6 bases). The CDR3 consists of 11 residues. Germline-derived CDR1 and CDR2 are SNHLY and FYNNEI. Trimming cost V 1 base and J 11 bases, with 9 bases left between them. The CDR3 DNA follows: TGTGCCAGCAGTGAAGGGGGACATAAGTACTTC. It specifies CASSEGGHKYF. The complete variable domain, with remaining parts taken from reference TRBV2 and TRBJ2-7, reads EPEVTQTPSHQVTQMGQEVILRCVPISNHLYFYWYRQILGQKVEFLVSFYNNEISEKSEIFDDQFSVERPDGSNFTLKIRSTKLEDSAMYFCASSEGGHKYFGPGTRLTVT.

DNA of the CDR3: TGTGCCAGCAGCTTGCTCACCGCTCGGGAGAAGCAGTTCTTC. It specifies CASSLLTAREKQFF. This chain links TRBV7-9 with TRBJ2-1; D is possibly TRBD2 (6 bases). Per germline, CDR1 SEHNR and CDR2 FQNEAQ (reference sequence). The length of the CDR3 is 14 residues. V dropped 3 bases and J dropped 11 bases, with 17 bases sitting between them.

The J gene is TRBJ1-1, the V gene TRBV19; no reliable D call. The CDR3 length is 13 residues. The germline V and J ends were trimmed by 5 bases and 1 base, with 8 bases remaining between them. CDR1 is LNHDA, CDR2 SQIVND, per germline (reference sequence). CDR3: CASSLTANTEAFF. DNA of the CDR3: TGTGCCAGTAGTCTCACAGCGAACACTGAAGCTTTCTTT.

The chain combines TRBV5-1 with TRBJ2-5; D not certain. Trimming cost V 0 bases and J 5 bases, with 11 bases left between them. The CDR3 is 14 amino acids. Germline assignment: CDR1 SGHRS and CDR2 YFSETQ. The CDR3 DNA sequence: TGCGCCAGCAGCTTGGTGGTTCAAGGCGAGACCCAGTACTTC. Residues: CASSLVVQGETQYF.

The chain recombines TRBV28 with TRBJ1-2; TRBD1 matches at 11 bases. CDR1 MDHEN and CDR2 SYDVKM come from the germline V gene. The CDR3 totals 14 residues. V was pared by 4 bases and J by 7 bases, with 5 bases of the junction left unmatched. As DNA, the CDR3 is TGTGCCAGCAGTTGGGGACAGGGGGATCGTGGCTACACCTTC. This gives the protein CASSWGQGDRGYTF.

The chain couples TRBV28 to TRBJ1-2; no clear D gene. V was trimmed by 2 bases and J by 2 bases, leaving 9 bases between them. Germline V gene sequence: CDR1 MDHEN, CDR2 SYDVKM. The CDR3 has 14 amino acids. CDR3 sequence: CASSLVGLNYGYTF. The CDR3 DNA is TGTGCCAGCAGTTTAGTAGGGTTAAACTATGGCTACACCTTC.

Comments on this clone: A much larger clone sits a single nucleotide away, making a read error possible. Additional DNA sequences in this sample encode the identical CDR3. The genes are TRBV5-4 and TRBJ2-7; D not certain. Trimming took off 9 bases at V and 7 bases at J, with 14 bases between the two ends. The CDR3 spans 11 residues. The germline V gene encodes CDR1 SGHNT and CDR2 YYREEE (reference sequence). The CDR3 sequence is CATELGREQYF. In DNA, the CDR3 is TGTGCCACCGAGCTCGGCCGAGAGCAGTACTTC.

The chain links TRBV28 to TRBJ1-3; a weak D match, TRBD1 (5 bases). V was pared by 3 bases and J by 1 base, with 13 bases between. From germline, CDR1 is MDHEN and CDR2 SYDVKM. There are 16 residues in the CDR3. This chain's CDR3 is CASSLGNTGSGNTIYF. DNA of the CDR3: TGTGCCAGCAGTTTGGGTAATACAGGATCTGGAAACACCATATATTTT. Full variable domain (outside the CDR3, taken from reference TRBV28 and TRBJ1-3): DVKVTQSSRYLVKRTGEKVFLECVQDMDHENMFWYRQDPGLGLRLIYFSYDVKMKEKGDIPEGYSVSREKKERFSLILESASTNQTSMYLCASSLGNTGSGNTIYFGEGSWLTVV.